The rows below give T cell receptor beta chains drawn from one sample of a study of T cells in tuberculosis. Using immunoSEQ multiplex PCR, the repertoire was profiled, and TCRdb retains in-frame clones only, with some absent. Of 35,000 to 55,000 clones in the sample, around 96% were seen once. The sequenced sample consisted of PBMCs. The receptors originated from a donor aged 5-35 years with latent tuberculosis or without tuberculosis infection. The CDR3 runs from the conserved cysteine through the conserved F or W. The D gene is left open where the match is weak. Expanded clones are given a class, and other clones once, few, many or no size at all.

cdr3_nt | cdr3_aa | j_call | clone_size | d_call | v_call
TGTGCCAGCAGCTTAGAACTAGCGGGTTACAATGAGCAGTTCTTC | CASSLELAGYNEQFF | TRBJ2-1 | NA | TRBD2 | TRBV7-3
TGTGCCTCCCAGGGGGACCACGTTAAAGAGACCCAGTACTTC | CASQGDHVKETQYF | TRBJ2-5 | once | TRBD1 | TRBV10-3
TGTGCCAGCAGTTACTCCACACCCCCTTACAATGAGCAGTTCTTC | CASSYSTPPYNEQFF | TRBJ2-1 | NA | NA | TRBV6-5
TGTGCCAGCAGCGCCGCGTACGAGCAGTACTTC | CASSAAYEQYF | TRBJ2-7 | NA | NA | TRBV7-2
TGTGCCAGCGCCCCCGCGGAGATCTATGGCTACACCTTC | CASAPAEIYGYTF | TRBJ1-2 | NA | NA | TRBV6-1
TGTGCCAGCAGTTTCTTCGGGGGTCCTAATAATTCACCCCTCCACTTT | CASSFFGGPNNSPLHF | TRBJ1-6 | once | NA | TRBV27
TGCGCCAGCAGCCCAACCCTAGCGGGAGCTGGAGAGACCCAGTACTTC | CASSPTLAGAGETQYF | TRBJ2-5 | NA | TRBD2 | TRBV5-1
TGTGCCAGCAGCTTAGGAGTCGCCGGGGAGCTGTTTTTT | CASSLGVAGELFF | TRBJ2-2 | NA | NA | TRBV11-3
TGCGCCAGCAGCTCTCCGCCGGGACTAGCGGGATGGTTTACAGATACGCAGTATTTT | CASSSPPGLAGWFTDTQYF | TRBJ2-3 | NA | TRBD2 | TRBV5-1
TGTGCCAGCCGACCCCGGACAGGCGGAGGGGCAGATACGCAGTATTTT | CASRPRTGGGADTQYF | TRBJ2-3 | NA | NA | TRBV27
TGTGCCAGCAGGCAAACAGGGGGTGGGCAAGCTTTCTTT | CASRQTGGGQAFF | TRBJ1-1 | NA | TRBD1 | TRBV5-8
TGTGCCAGCAGCTTAGAAGCCGGGGTAGAGGGCTACACCTTC | CASSLEAGVEGYTF | TRBJ1-2 | NA | NA | TRBV7-8
TGCAGCGTTTACAGGGGCGACTCCTACGAGCAGTACTTC | CSVYRGDSYEQYF | TRBJ2-7 | NA | TRBD1 | TRBV29-1
TGTGCCAGCAGCCATTACCCGACAGGGGTCTTCTCTGGAAACACCATATATTTT | CASSHYPTGVFSGNTIYF | TRBJ1-3 | NA | TRBD1 | TRBV14
TGCGCCAGCAGCCAAGATCGGGGGGAGAACACCGGGGAGCTGTTTTTT | CASSQDRGENTGELFF | TRBJ2-2 | NA | TRBD2 | TRBV4-1
TGTGCCAGCAGCCCCGGACTAGCGGGAGTTGAAGAGACCCAGTACTTC | CASSPGLAGVEETQYF | TRBJ2-5 | once | TRBD2 | TRBV7-9
TGTGCCAGCAGCCCCAATGTCGGGAGGATCGATGAGCAGTTCTTC | CASSPNVGRIDEQFF | TRBJ2-1 | NA | TRBD2 | TRBV6-5
TGTGCCAGCAGCGTAGAGGCGGGGAACTACAATGAGCAGTTCTTC | CASSVEAGNYNEQFF | TRBJ2-1 | NA | NA | TRBV9
TGTGCCAGCAGCCCCGGGGTAGCGGAAGACTACGAGCAGTACTTC | CASSPGVAEDYEQYF | TRBJ2-7 | NA | NA | TRBV11-3
TGCGCCAGCAGTTCGGCGGCGGGGTTAAACACCGGGGAGCTGTTTTTT | CASSSAAGLNTGELFF | TRBJ2-2 | NA | NA | TRBV10-1
TGTGCCATCAGTGAGTCCTTTTTGGTGGGCCAGGGTTATGGCTACACCTTC | CAISESFLVGQGYGYTF | TRBJ1-2 | NA | NA | TRBV10-3
TGTGCTAGTGGTCTCGGGACAGTTTTAGATACGCAGTATTTT | CASGLGTVLDTQYF | TRBJ2-3 | NA | TRBD1 | TRBV12-5
TGTGCCAGCAGCTTAGCCACCTACTACGAGCAGTACTTC | CASSLATYYEQYF | TRBJ2-7 | NA | NA | TRBV7-2
TGTGCCAGCAGCCTAAATTACAGGGGTAGGGTAAGATTTGATCAGCCCCAGCATTTT | CASSLNYRGRVRFDQPQHF | TRBJ1-5 | NA | TRBD1 | TRBV7-3
TGTGCCAGCAGTTTCTCACAGGGGGGCACTGAAGCTTTCTTT | CASSFSQGGTEAFF | TRBJ1-1 | NA | TRBD1 | TRBV6-5
TGTGCCAGCGGGACAGATATCTATGGCTACACCTTC | CASGTDIYGYTF | TRBJ1-2 | NA | TRBD1 | TRBV27
TGTGCCAGCAGTAGCGAGGGACAGGGGGAGTTCTTC | CASSSEGQGEFF | TRBJ2-1 | NA | TRBD1 | TRBV6-5
TGCGCCAGCAGCCAGGGAGGCTCCTACGAGCAGTACTTC | CASSQGGSYEQYF | TRBJ2-7 | NA | NA | TRBV4-1
TGCGCCAGCAGCTTGGCCCCTGGGTGGAATAGCGGCACAGATACGCAGTATTTT | CASSLAPGWNSGTDTQYF | TRBJ2-3 | NA | NA | TRBV5-1
TGCGCCAGCAGCTTGACCGGGACAGGGGGTTCACCCCTCCACTTT | CASSLTGTGGSPLHF | TRBJ1-6 | NA | TRBD1 | TRBV5-1
TGTGCCAGCAGCTCCATTCTAGCGGGCGACTACGAGCAGTACTTC | CASSSILAGDYEQYF | TRBJ2-7 | NA | TRBD2 | TRBV5-6
TGTGCCAGCAGCTTAGGACTAGCGACCTACGAGCAGTACTTC | CASSLGLATYEQYF | TRBJ2-7 | NA | TRBD2 | TRBV7-9
TGTGCCAGCAGCGACCGGGACAGCTACAATGAGCAGTTCTTC | CASSDRDSYNEQFF | TRBJ2-1 | NA | TRBD1 | TRBV7-9
TGTGCCAGCTCACCACGGCAGAGAGGAAACACCGGGGAGCTGTTTTTT | CASSPRQRGNTGELFF | TRBJ2-2 | NA | NA | TRBV18
TGTGCCACCAGCAGTCCCCAGGTTTTCAACTATGGCTACACCTTC | CATSSPQVFNYGYTF | TRBJ1-2 | NA | NA | TRBV15
TGTGCCAGTAGAACAGGGACTAACGGAAACACCATATATTTT | CASRTGTNGNTIYF | TRBJ1-3 | NA | NA | TRBV19
TGTGCCAGTAGTATATCGGGCTCTGGGGCCAACGTCCTGACTTTC | CASSISGSGANVLTF | TRBJ2-6 | NA | NA | TRBV19
TGCGCCAGCAAGAGAAGACAGGGGGAGAACACTGAAGCTTTCTTT | CASKRRQGENTEAFF | TRBJ1-1 | NA | TRBD1 | TRBV5-1
TGTGCCAGCAGTACGGGGACTAACTATGGCTACACCTTC | CASSTGTNYGYTF | TRBJ1-2 | NA | NA | TRBV6-5
TGTGCCAGCAACCCCCTAGCGGGAGGGCCTGGGGAGCAGTACTTC | CASNPLAGGPGEQYF | TRBJ2-7 | NA | TRBD2 | TRBV6-5
TGTGCCAGCAGTGAAGGATCGGGGGGCGCAAGGCGCAATCAGCCCCAGCATTTT | CASSEGSGGARRNQPQHF | TRBJ1-5 | NA | NA | TRBV6-1
TGTGCCAGCAGCCAATTTAGGCCGGGGAACACCGGGGAGCTGTTTTTT | CASSQFRPGNTGELFF | TRBJ2-2 | NA | NA | TRBV16
TGTGCCAGCAGTGGGGACAGCTTTGAAAAACTGTTTTTT | CASSGDSFEKLFF | TRBJ1-4 | NA | TRBD1 | TRBV2